What follows are 32 T cell receptor beta chains derived from one specimen sequenced in a study of cytomegalovirus exposure and HLA in healthy donors. TCRdb's table, derived via immunoSEQ multiplex PCR, lists solely in-frame clones and lacks some. The sample has about 98,000 clones, around nine tenths seen once. The sample was PBMCs. These receptor sequences come from a woman in her twenties or thirties in good health and CMV-seronegative.

The chain joins TRBV19 to TRBJ1-2; perhaps TRBD1 as D (5 bases). This CDR3 spans 14 amino acids. V lost 3 bases and J 7 bases, leaving 15 bases between the germline ends. From germline, CDR1 is LNHDA and CDR2 SQIVND (reference sequence). CDR3 sequence reads: CASSIQHTGVGYTF. In DNA form, the CDR3 reads TGTGCCAGTAGTATCCAACATACAGGTGTTGGCTACACCTTC.

This rearrangement joins TRBV7-3 to TRBJ1-2, with TRBD1 matching 7 bases. This CDR3 region has 13 residues. Germline CDR1 is SGHTA and CDR2 is FQGTGA. J gave up 13 bases and V 5 bases, and 13 bases lay outside the gene matches. For the CDR3, the DNA is TGTGCCAGCAGCGCTACGGGACAGACGGCGGGCACCTTC. As protein: CASSATGQTAGTF.

The V gene is TRBV6-5, the J gene TRBJ2-7; tentative D call: TRBD2 (6 bases). Trimming removed 2 bases from V and 7 bases from J, with 15 bases in between. CDR3 size: 14 residues. The germline CDR1 and CDR2 sequences are MNHEY and SVGAGI. The CDR3 reads CASSYVGPLAEQYF. The CDR3 region has the DNA TGTGCCAGCAGTTACGTGGGACCCCTAGCGGAGCAGTACTTC.

The rearrangement joins TRBV10-3 to TRBJ1-2, with a possible D match to TRBD1 (5 bases). Trimming removed 9 bases from V and 4 bases from J, with 15 bases in between. Germline CDR1 is ENHRY and CDR2 is SYGVKD. The CDR3 contains 13 residues. The CDR3 DNA reads as TGTGCCATAAACGGGCCGGGGGGCTATGGCTACACCTTC. Residues: CAINGPGGYGYTF.

This chain uses TRBV11-3 with TRBJ2-6; TRBD2 matches at 7 bases. CDR3 length: 15 residues. Germline CDR1 and CDR2: SGHNT and YENEEA. The ends lost 5 bases at V and 0 bases at J; junction bases unmatched: 1. The CDR3 region is CASSRGSSGANVLTF. The CDR3 DNA is TGTGCCAGCAGCCGCGGGAGCTCTGGGGCCAACGTCCTGACTTTC.

The chain has TRBV15 and TRBJ2-3; 7 bases fit TRBD1. J lost 2 bases, V lost 5 bases, and 4 bases had no gene match. This CDR3 is built from 14 residues. Per germline, CDR1 LNHNV and CDR2 YYDKDF (reference sequence). DNA of the CDR3: TGTGCCACCAGCCTCGGGACAGTCACAGATACGCAGTATTTT. It encodes CATSLGTVTDTQYF. Combining the CDR3 with reference TRBV15 and TRBJ2-3 gives the whole variable domain DAMVIQNPRYQVTQFGKPVTLSCSQTLNHNVMYWYQQKSSQAPKLLFHYYDKDFNNEADTPDNFQSRRPNTSFCFLDIRSPGLGDTAMYLCATSLGTVTDTQYFGPGTRLTVL.

The chain couples TRBV28 to TRBJ2-7, with TRBD2 matching 7 bases. CDR1 and CDR2 (germline): MDHEN, SYDVKM. After removal of 2 bases from V and 6 bases from J, the junction contained 10 bases not matched to a gene. The length of the CDR3 is 15 residues. The CDR3 nucleotides are TGTGCCAGCAGTTTAATAGACGGGGGAGGGGTCGAGCAGTACTTC. The encoded protein is CASSLIDGGGVEQYF.

V gene TRBV7-9 combines with J gene TRBJ2-7, with D perhaps TRBD1 (5 bases). The germline V gene has CDR1 SEHNR and CDR2 FQNEAQ (reference sequence). Trimming removed 5 bases from V and 6 bases from J, with 17 bases in between. The CDR3 contains 14 residues. The CDR3 DNA reads TGTGCCAGCAGCCATGGGGCGTCGTACTTCGAGCAGTACTTC. Translated: CASSHGASYFEQYF.

The chain is built from TRBV6-6 and TRBJ1-6; D ambiguous. Trimming left V 3 bases short and J 10 bases short, with 13 bases between. CDR3 length: 14 residues. Germline lookup yields CDR1 MNHNY and CDR2 SVGAGI (reference sequence). CDR3 in amino acids: CASSYEVQRSPLHF. In DNA form, the CDR3 reads TGTGCCAGCAGTTATGAGGTTCAGCGGTCACCCCTCCACTTT.

The J gene is TRBJ2-7, the V gene TRBV4-1; D is unresolved. Germline V gene data show CDR1 as MGHRA and CDR2 as YSYEKL. The CDR3 totals 14 residues. Trimming stripped 1 base from V and 4 bases from J, with 11 bases between. DNA of the CDR3: TGCGCCAGCAGCCAAGGTATTTGGCAGTACGAGCAGTACTTC. This codes for CASSQGIWQYEQYF.

This chain uses TRBV9 with TRBJ2-5, with D tentatively TRBD1 (5 bases). Trimming cost V 4 bases and J 2 bases, with 15 bases left between them. The germline V gene has CDR1 SGDLS and CDR2 YYNGEE. The CDR3 loop spans 15 amino acids. CDR3 DNA sequence: TGTGCCAGCAGCCCCCATTCAGGACATCAAGAGACCCAGTACTTC. Translating gives CASSPHSGHQETQYF.

The rearrangement links TRBV19 to TRBJ1-1; D not resolved. The CDR3 spans 13 residues. Germline CDR1 and CDR2: LNHDA and SQIVND (reference sequence). V was shortened by 9 bases and J by 1 base, with 12 bases between the two germline ends. The CDR3 loop reads CASKPRGNTEAFF. The CDR3 bases are TGTGCCAGCAAACCCCGGGGGAACACTGAAGCTTTCTTT.

This clone was detected many times. The gene calls are TRBV9 and TRBJ2-7; D is perhaps TRBD2 (5 bases). The CDR3 runs to 13 residues. The ends were cut back, 4 bases at V and 6 bases at J, with 14 bases in the middle. The germline gives CDR1 SGDLS, CDR2 YYNGEE. The CDR3 nucleotides are TGTGCCAGCAGCTCCGGGAACCCAACCGAGCAGTACTTC. It specifies CASSSGNPTEQYF.

J is TRBJ2-5 and V is TRBV9; 7 bases agree with TRBD2. This CDR3 is built from 16 residues. V lost 3 bases, J lost 5 bases, and 13 bases stayed unmatched. CDR1 is SGDLS and CDR2 is YYNGEE in the germline V gene. The CDR3 protein is CASSGLGMGTIETQYF. The CDR3 coding sequence is TGTGCCAGCAGCGGACTCGGGATGGGGACTATTGAGACCCAGTACTTC.

This sequence joins TRBV6-1 and TRBJ1-2; 7 bases fit TRBD1. The length of the CDR3 is 15 residues. Unmatched junction bases numbered 7, after V lost 1 base and J lost 5 bases. The germline CDR1 and CDR2 sequences are MNHNS and SASEGT. The CDR3 loop is CASSEVTGQVYGYTF. The CDR3, as DNA: TGTGCCAGCAGTGAAGTAACCGGACAGGTATATGGCTACACCTTC.

The chain links TRBV5-1 to TRBJ2-2; tentatively, D is TRBD2 (6 bases). Between the trimmed V and J ends, which lost 4 bases and 13 bases, there was a span of 17 bases. CDR3 length: 13 residues. Germline CDR1 SGHRS, CDR2 YFSETQ. The CDR3 DNA reads as TGCGCCAGCAGCCGAGAAGGGGTGGAGGGGCTGTTTTTT. Amino acid sequence: CASSREGVEGLFF.

This chain joins TRBV6-6 and TRBJ2-7; TRBD2 is a possible D gene (5 bases). Deletions cut 2 bases from V and 3 bases from J, with 5 bases between. The germline V gene has CDR1 MNHNY and CDR2 SVGAGI (reference sequence). The CDR3 totals 12 residues. This CDR3 is CASSYAGYEQYF. The CDR3 DNA is TGTGCCAGCAGTTACGCGGGCTACGAGCAGTACTTC.

This clone showed up just once. The rearrangement links TRBV15 to TRBJ2-5, with 7 bases that match TRBD2. The length of the CDR3 is 14 residues. V was clipped by 5 bases and J by 5 bases; unmatched bases: 8. Germline V lookup: CDR1 LNHNV, CDR2 YYDKDF (reference sequence). CDR3: CATSRALGGETQYF. CDR3 DNA sequence: TGTGCCACCAGCCGAGCCCTGGGGGGGGAGACCCAGTACTTC.

Only one count was recorded for this clone. V gene TRBV19 combines with J gene TRBJ1-1; D perhaps matches TRBD1 (5 bases). Germline V gene data show CDR1 as LNHDA and CDR2 as SQIVND (reference sequence). V was clipped by 3 bases and J by 0 bases, with 14 bases between them. This CDR3 has 16 amino acids. CDR3 protein: CASSMGFGRVNTEAFF. CDR3 nucleotide sequence: TGTGCCAGTAGTATGGGGTTCGGCAGGGTGAACACTGAAGCTTTCTTT.

The chain has TRBV28 and TRBJ2-2, with a weak D call TRBD1 (6 bases). The CDR3 contains 14 residues. V was clipped by 6 bases and J by 5 bases, with 13 bases between them. Germline loops: CDR1 MDHEN, CDR2 SYDVKM. In DNA form, the CDR3 reads TGTGCCAGCAGCCGCGACAGGTCAACCGGGGAGCTGTTTTTT. Its translation: CASSRDRSTGELFF.

This clone was seen a few times. The chain combines TRBV11-2 with TRBJ2-7, with TRBD2 as a possible D gene (6 bases). Deletions cut 4 bases from V and 2 bases from J, with 15 bases between. The CDR3 has 15 residues. CDR1 is SGHAT and CDR2 is FQNNGV in the germline V gene. The CDR3 loop reads CASSSQPGLTYEQYF. The CDR3 nucleotides read TGTGCCAGCAGCTCGCAACCGGGACTGACCTACGAGCAGTACTTC.

The chain uses TRBV10-3 and TRBJ2-7; D gene unclear. Germline values: CDR1 ENHRY, CDR2 SYGVKD. Trimming stripped 4 bases from V and 6 bases from J, with 7 bases between. CDR3 length: 11 residues. Written as DNA, the CDR3 is TGTGCCATCAGTGGAACATCCGAGCAGTACTTC. This gives the protein CAISGTSEQYF.

The table lists this clone with a few counts. The chain recombines TRBV15 with TRBJ2-2, with 7 bases matching TRBD2. V gave up 0 bases and J gave up 5 bases; unmatched junction bases: 9. Germline CDR1 LNHNV, CDR2 YYDKDF (reference sequence). CDR3 length equals 17 residues. The CDR3 DNA follows: TGTGCCACCAGCAGAGATCAGGCGGGAGAGTGGACCGGGGAGCTGTTTTTT. Residues: CATSRDQAGEWTGELFF. Supplemented by reference TRBV15 and TRBJ2-2, the full variable domain reads DAMVIQNPRYQVTQFGKPVTLSCSQTLNHNVMYWYQQKSSQAPKLLFHYYDKDFNNEADTPDNFQSRRPNTSFCFLDIRSPGLGDTAMYLCATSRDQAGEWTGELFFGEGSRLTVL.

The chain recombines TRBV29-1 with TRBJ2-7; the match to TRBD1 covers 8 bases. The germline CDR1 and CDR2 sequences are SQVTM and ANQGSEA. The CDR3 has 14 amino acids. V lost 7 bases to trimming and J lost 1 base; unmatched junction nucleotides: 9. CDR3: CSAERQGPSYEQYF. In DNA form, the CDR3 reads TGCAGCGCAGAAAGACAGGGGCCTTCCTACGAGCAGTACTTC.

This sequence joins TRBV21-1 and TRBJ1-2. TRBV21-1 is marked as a pseudogene. There are 14 residues in the CDR3. CDR3 loop: CARYLRETNYGYTF. CDR3 coding DNA: TGTGCCAGATACCTCCGGGAAACTAACTATGGCTACACCTTC.

The chain recombines TRBV27 with TRBJ1-1; perhaps TRBD1 as D (5 bases). The CDR3 is 14 amino acids. Trimming took off 2 bases at V and 8 bases at J, with 15 bases between the two ends. The germline V gene has CDR1 MNHEY and CDR2 SMNVEV (reference sequence). CDR3 DNA: TGTGCCAGCAGTTTAACGTGGACAAATAAGGAAGCTTTCTTT. It is translated as CASSLTWTNKEAFF.

The chain has TRBV27 and TRBJ2-6; a possible D gene is TRBD1 (6 bases). V was pared by 5 bases and J by 0 bases, with 11 bases between. The CDR3 extends over 16 amino acids. Germline CDR1 MNHEY, CDR2 SMNVEV (reference sequence). CDR3 DNA: TGTGCCAGCAGTAGACAGGCCGGCTCTGGGGCCAACGTCCTGACTTTC. Its protein is CASSRQAGSGANVLTF.

Of note for this clone: A read error may produce the germline difference seen at one junction end. V is TRBV29-1 and J is TRBJ2-1, with D maybe TRBD2 (6 bases). This CDR3 contains 14 residues. CDR1 SQVTM and CDR2 ANQGSEA come from the germline V gene. The CDR3 DNA follows: TGCAGCGTGGAAGCGGGTTTCTCCTACAATGAGCAGTTCTTC. Translating gives CSVEAGFSYNEQFF.

The J gene is TRBJ2-3, the V gene TRBV6-5; the D gene is possibly TRBD2 (6 bases). Germline V gene data show CDR1 as MNHEY and CDR2 as SVGAGI. The V end was cut by 7 bases, the J end by 8 bases, with 16 bases between. The CDR3 runs to 13 residues. The chain's CDR3 is CASNSAQGGTQYF. The CDR3 DNA reads TGTGCCAGCAATTCGGCCCAGGGAGGTACGCAGTATTTT.

The chain uses TRBV11-2 and TRBJ1-5; 9 bases are shared with TRBD1. Germline V gives CDR1 SGHAT, CDR2 FQNNGV. This CDR3 is 15 amino acids long. V lost 1 base and J lost 6; bases outside the gene matches: 4. CDR3 coding DNA: TGTGCCAGCAGCTTAGGGGACAGGGAAGGTCAGCCCCAGCATTTT. Protein sequence: CASSLGDREGQPQHF.

V gene TRBV29-1 combines with J gene TRBJ1-1, with D possibly being TRBD1 (6 bases). CDR3 length: 13 residues. Germline CDR1 reads SQVTM; CDR2 reads ANQGSEA. The CDR3 DNA reads TGCAGAGTGGATGGACAGCAGAACACTGAAGCTTTCTTT. Translation: CRVDGQQNTEAFF.

The CDR3 sequence is CASSLTDRVGYTF. The DNA of the CDR3 is TGTGCCAGCAGCTTAACGGACAGGGTGGGCTACACCTTC. J is TRBJ1-2 and V is TRBV7-3, with 8 nucleotides matching TRBD1. CDR1 SGHTA and CDR2 FQGTGA come from the germline V gene. The CDR3 is 13 amino acids. With 0 bases clipped from V and 8 bases from J, the junction kept 2 bases outside the gene matches. The whole variable domain, filled in from reference TRBV7-3 and TRBJ1-2, reads GAGVSQTPSNKVTEKGKYVELRCDPISGHTALYWYRQSLGQGPEFLIYFQGTGAADDSGLPNDRFFAVRPEGSVSTLKIQRTERGDSAVYLCASSLTDRVGYTFGSGTRLTVV.